Listed here are 26 T cell receptor beta chains from one sample, sequenced in a study of cytomegalovirus exposure and HLA in healthy donors. PCR involved 60 Vbeta and 13 Jbeta primers. TCRdb keeps only in-frame clones here, not all; method: immunoSEQ multiplex PCR. The table lists 150,000 to 250,000 clones, 65% to 85% of them singletons. The source material was PBMCs. The receptors here all came from a boy aged 2 to 9 in good health and CMV-seronegative.

The gene calls are TRBV6-1 and TRBJ1-2, with a tentative D call TRBD1 (6 bases). This CDR3 region has 19 residues. Germline lookup yields CDR1 MNHNS and CDR2 SASEGT. V was clipped by 2 bases and J by 2 bases, with 24 bases between them. In DNA form, the CDR3 reads TGTGCCAGCAGTGAAATACAGGGAGGGTTGACTCTACAAAACTATGGCTACACCTTC. Protein sequence: CASSEIQGGLTLQNYGYTF.

This chain links TRBV18 with TRBJ1-1, with 12 bases aligning to TRBD1. The germline CDR1 and CDR2 sequences are KGHSH and LQKENI. The V gene end was trimmed by 3 bases and the J gene end by 4 bases; junction bases not matched to a gene: 6. The CDR3 runs 16 residues. In DNA, the CDR3 is TGTGCCAGCTCACCCACTGGGACAGGGGGCTCCACTGAAGCTTTCTTT. This encodes CASSPTGTGGSTEAFF.

The J gene is TRBJ1-4, the V gene TRBV7-2, with 8 positions matching TRBD1. The length of the CDR3 is 14 residues. Germline V gives CDR1 SGHTA, CDR2 FQGNSA. V was clipped by 3 bases and J by 8 bases; unmatched bases: 5. CDR3 nucleotide sequence: TGTGCCAGCAGCTTCGGACAGGGAGGCGAAAAACTGTTTTTT. Its protein product is CASSFGQGGEKLFF.

This chain links TRBV2 with TRBJ2-5, with D possibly matching TRBD2 (6 bases). Germline assignment: CDR1 SNHLY and CDR2 FYNNEI. This CDR3 spans 14 amino acids. The ends were cut back, 6 bases at V and 3 bases at J, with 14 bases in the middle. In nucleotides, the CDR3 is TGTGCCAGCAGCTCCCGGGGAGGAGAAGAGACCCAGTACTTC. Amino acids: CASSSRGGEETQYF.

The rearrangement joins TRBV13 to TRBJ2-2, with 7 bases fitting TRBD2. This CDR3 contains 18 residues. Germline assignment: CDR1 PRHDT and CDR2 FYEKMQ (reference sequence). Trimming cost V 4 bases and J 1 base; bases outside gene matches: 12. For the CDR3, the DNA is TGTGCCAGCAGCTCCCCCCGGGGGGAGGATTTGAACACCGGGGAGCTGTTTTTT. It translates to CASSSPRGEDLNTGELFF. The full variable domain, completed using reference TRBV13 and TRBJ2-2, is AAGVIQSPRHLIKEKRETATLKCYPIPRHDTVYWYQQGPGQDPQFLISFYEKMQSDKGSIPDRFSAQQFSDYHSELNMSSLELGDSALYFCASSSPRGEDLNTGELFFGEGSRLTVL.

This sequence joins TRBV5-1 and TRBJ2-6; D might be TRBD1 (6 bases). In germline, CDR1 is SGHRS, CDR2 YFSETQ. The V gene lost 4 bases and the J gene lost 4 bases, with 15 bases spanning the gap. The CDR3 is made up of 16 amino acids. Here the CDR3 DNA reads TGCGCCAGCAGCCCAGACAGGAACGCCGGGGCCAACGTCCTGACTTTC. Its protein is CASSPDRNAGANVLTF.

J is TRBJ1-2 and V is TRBV19; D gene ambiguous. The CDR3 spans 14 residues. CDR1 LNHDA and CDR2 SQIVND come from the germline V gene (reference sequence). Trimming pared 5 bases from V and 8 bases from J, leaving 18 bases between. DNA for the CDR3: TGTGCCAGTAGTGCCCTTCGGGGAATCTTCGGCTACACCTTC. Translation: CASSALRGIFGYTF. Combining the CDR3 with reference TRBV19 and TRBJ1-2 gives the whole variable domain DGGITQSPKYLFRKEGQNVTLSCEQNLNHDAMYWYRQDPGQGLRLIYYSQIVNDFQKGDIAEGYSVSREKKESFPLTVTSAQKNPTAFYLCASSALRGIFGYTFGSGTRLTVV.

This sequence joins TRBV6-4 and TRBJ2-2; no clear D gene. The CDR3 sequence is 13 residues long. V was shortened by 0 bases and J by 6 bases, with 5 bases between the two germline ends. Germline V gene lookup returns CDR1 MRHNA and CDR2 SNTAGT. The CDR3 is CASSDSRSGELFF. The DNA for the CDR3 is TGTGCCAGCAGTGACTCGAGGTCCGGGGAGCTGTTTTTT.

The V call is TRBV5-6, the J call TRBJ2-1, with D possibly being TRBD2 (5 bases). The CDR3 has 13 residues. Germline CDR1 and CDR2: SGHDT and YYEEEE. Trimming shortened V by 4 bases and J by 10 bases, and 15 bases separated the two germline ends. In DNA, the CDR3 is TGTGCCAGCAGCACCCTAGCCGCCCGGGAGCAGTTCTTC. This gives the protein CASSTLAAREQFF.

V gene TRBV2 combines with J gene TRBJ2-7; possible D gene TRBD2, 6 bases. Germline loops: CDR1 SNHLY, CDR2 FYNNEI. Trimming took off 6 bases at V and 3 bases at J, with 21 bases between the two ends. The CDR3 contains 16 residues. The CDR3, as DNA: TGTGCCAGCAGGGGGGGATTGCGCAAAAGGGGCTACGAGCAGTACTTC. This gives the protein CASRGGLRKRGYEQYF.

This clone was picked up a small number of times. V gene TRBV6-5 combines with J gene TRBJ2-3, with D possibly TRBD2 on 5 matching bases. The CDR3 has 14 residues. The V end was cut by 5 bases, the J end by 5 bases, with 14 bases between. CDR1 and CDR2 from the germline V gene are MNHEY and SVGAGI. This CDR3 is CASSRRLGRDTQYF. The CDR3 bases are TGTGCCAGCAGTCGACGATTAGGGAGAGATACGCAGTATTTT.

The CDR3 spells CASSQLAGANTGELFF. CDR3 nucleotides: TGTGCCAGCAGCCAACTAGCGGGGGCGAACACCGGGGAGCTGTTTTTT. The J gene is TRBJ2-2, the V gene TRBV7-6; 11 nucleotides align to TRBD2. Germline V CDR1 and CDR2: SGHVS, FNYEAQ. The trim removed 5 bases at V and 0 bases at J, leaving 2 bases unmatched. The CDR3 length is 16 residues.

The V gene is TRBV9, the J gene TRBJ2-5; TRBD2 aligns across 12 bases. Germline lookup yields CDR1 SGDLS and CDR2 YYNGEE. The CDR3 contains 16 residues. J lost 5 bases, V lost 0 bases, and 5 bases had no gene match. The CDR3 sequence: CASSVGLAGGVETQYF. DNA for the CDR3: TGTGCCAGCAGCGTAGGGCTAGCGGGGGGGGTGGAGACCCAGTACTTC. Variable domain in full (rest from reference TRBV9 and TRBJ2-5): DSGVTQTPKHLITATGQRVTLRCSPRSGDLSVYWYQQSLDQGLQFLIQYYNGEERAKGNILERFSAQQFPDLHSELNLSSLELGDSALYFCASSVGLAGGVETQYFGPGTRLLVL.

The chain carries TRBV19 and TRBJ1-5; TRBD1 aligns across 8 bases. This CDR3 spans 15 amino acids. Looked up from germline, CDR1 is LNHDA and CDR2 is SQIVND (reference sequence). J gave up 2 bases and V 5 bases, and 5 bases lay outside the gene matches. The CDR3 region is CASSQAGGRNQPQHF. CDR3 coding DNA: TGTGCCAGTAGTCAAGCAGGGGGCCGCAATCAGCCCCAGCATTTT. Filled out from reference TRBV19 and TRBJ1-5, the complete variable domain reads DGGITQSPKYLFRKEGQNVTLSCEQNLNHDAMYWYRQDPGQGLRLIYYSQIVNDFQKGDIAEGYSVSREKKESFPLTVTSAQKNPTAFYLCASSQAGGRNQPQHFGDGTRLSIL.

The genes are TRBV13 and TRBJ2-2, with 10 bases aligning to TRBD2. Germline V gene lookup returns CDR1 PRHDT and CDR2 FYEKMQ (reference sequence). The CDR3 has 16 amino acids. V trimming: 4 bases; J trimming: 3 bases; junction bases outside the gene matches: 5. DNA of the CDR3: TGTGCCAGCAGCTCCCTTAGCGGGGGGTACACCGGGGAGCTGTTTTTT. Translation: CASSSLSGGYTGELFF.

The chain is built from TRBV2 and TRBJ1-1; possibly TRBD1 for D (5 bases). Germline V lookup: CDR1 SNHLY, CDR2 FYNNEI. Trimming pared 8 bases from V and 0 bases from J, leaving 10 bases between. The CDR3 is 13 amino acids. CDR3 in amino acids: CASDRPMNTEAFF. The CDR3 DNA follows: TGTGCCAGCGACAGACCCATGAACACTGAAGCTTTCTTT. Supplemented by reference TRBV2 and TRBJ1-1, the full variable domain reads EPEVTQTPSHQVTQMGQEVILRCVPISNHLYFYWYRQILGQKVEFLVSFYNNEISEKSEIFDDQFSVERPDGSNFTLKIRSTKLEDSAMYFCASDRPMNTEAFFGQGTRLTVV.

DNA of the CDR3: TGCGCCAGCAGCCAAGATTGGTCAATTCAGGGAACTAATGAAAAACTGTTTTTT. Translating it yields CASSQDWSIQGTNEKLFF. V usage is TRBV4-3 and J usage is TRBJ1-4; possibly TRBD1 for D (5 bases). The V end lost 0 bases, the J end lost 1 base, and 15 bases lay between the germline ends. Germline CDR1 is LGHNA and CDR2 is YSLEER. There are 18 residues in the CDR3.

The chain employs TRBV6-5 and TRBJ2-7; D is perhaps TRBD1 (6 bases). Germline CDR1 reads MNHEY; CDR2 reads SVGAGI. Trimming removed 2 bases at V and 3 bases at J, with 14 bases between. The CDR3 has 15 residues. For the CDR3, the DNA is TGTGCCAGCAGTTACGGTGGGCAGGGGAGCTACGAGCAGTACTTC. It specifies CASSYGGQGSYEQYF.

J is TRBJ2-1 and V is TRBV19; tentative D call: TRBD1 (5 bases). The CDR3 is 13 amino acids. Trimming stripped 5 bases from V and 8 bases from J, with 13 bases between. From germline, CDR1 is LNHDA and CDR2 SQIVND (reference sequence). In DNA form, the CDR3 reads TGTGCCAGTAGTGGTCAGGGCGGCCATGAGCAGTTCTTC. Translation gives CASSGQGGHEQFF.

This clone came up a few times. The V and J genes are TRBV7-2 and TRBJ2-7; no reliable D call. V gave up 4 bases and J gave up 2 bases, with 12 bases separating them. Germline CDR1 reads SGHTA; CDR2 reads FQGNSA. This CDR3 region has 14 residues. CDR3 nucleotides: TGTGCCAGCAGCTCCGGTCGTAATACCTACGAGCAGTACTTC. It encodes CASSSGRNTYEQYF.

The chain joins TRBV2 to TRBJ2-5; 10 bases align to TRBD2. CDR1 and CDR2 from the germline V gene are SNHLY and FYNNEI. This CDR3 contains 15 residues. V lost 1 base and J lost 5; bases outside the gene matches: 4. The CDR3 DNA reads TGTGCCAGCAGTGAAGGGCTAGCGGGGGCCGAGACCCAGTACTTC. Its protein product is CASSEGLAGAETQYF. The entire variable domain, with the rest obtained from reference TRBV2 and TRBJ2-5, is as follows: EPEVTQTPSHQVTQMGQEVILRCVPISNHLYFYWYRQILGQKVEFLVSFYNNEISEKSEIFDDQFSVERPDGSNFTLKIRSTKLEDSAMYFCASSEGLAGAETQYFGPGTRLLVL.

This chain joins TRBV6-1 and TRBJ2-3; D ambiguous. This CDR3 region has 14 residues. Looked up from germline, CDR1 is MNHNS and CDR2 is SASEGT. Trimming stripped 0 bases from V and 1 base from J, with 5 bases between. The DNA for the CDR3 is TGTGCCAGCAGTGAAGCAGCCCGCACAGATACGCAGTATTTT. Amino acids: CASSEAARTDTQYF.

In this sample, this clone turned up once. This chain links TRBV19 with TRBJ2-3; TRBD1 matches at 10 bases. V shed 7 bases and J 3 bases; nucleotides not matched to a gene: 10. This CDR3 region has 16 residues. Per the germline V gene, CDR1 is LNHDA and CDR2 is SQIVND (reference sequence). The CDR3 region is CASTSRTGGKTDTQYF. The CDR3 DNA follows: TGTGCCAGTACCTCTCGGACAGGGGGAAAGACAGATACGCAGTATTTT.

This chain joins TRBV29-1 and TRBJ2-5, with a possible D match to TRBD2 (6 bases). CDR1 and CDR2 (germline): SQVTM, ANQGSEA. V lost 7 bases and J 4 bases, leaving 19 bases between the germline ends. The CDR3 has 14 residues. CDR3 loop: CSAIRWQGLETQYF. DNA of the CDR3: TGCAGCGCGATCAGGTGGCAGGGACTAGAGACCCAGTACTTC.

This clone was seen a single time. J is TRBJ2-3 and V is TRBV7-2; the match to TRBD2 covers 8 bases. Per germline, CDR1 SGHTA and CDR2 FQGNSA. The CDR3 has 16 amino acids. Trimming took 2 bases from V and 4 from J; bases not matched to a gene: 8. The CDR3 spells CASSLQAGAISDTQYF. The CDR3 bases are TGTGCCAGCAGCTTACAAGCGGGGGCCATATCAGATACGCAGTATTTT.

The CDR3 spells CASIPLQGMNTEAFF. For the CDR3, the DNA is TGTGCCAGCATACCACTACAGGGGATGAACACTGAAGCTTTCTTT. This chain joins TRBV11-1 and TRBJ1-1; the match to TRBD1 covers 7 bases. V lost 7 bases and J lost 0; bases outside the gene matches: 8. Germline CDR1 and CDR2: SGHAT and FQDESV (reference sequence). This CDR3 is built from 15 residues.